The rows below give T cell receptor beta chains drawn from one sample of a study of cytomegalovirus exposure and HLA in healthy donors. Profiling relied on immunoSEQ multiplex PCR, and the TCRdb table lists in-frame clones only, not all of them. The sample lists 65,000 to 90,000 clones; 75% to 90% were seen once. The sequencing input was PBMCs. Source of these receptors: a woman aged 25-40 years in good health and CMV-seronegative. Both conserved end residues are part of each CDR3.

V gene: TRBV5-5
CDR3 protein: CASSFSRSGGRDEQYF

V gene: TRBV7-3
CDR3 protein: CASSSDPGLGNNEQFF

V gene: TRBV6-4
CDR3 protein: CASSDSERGTYNEQFF

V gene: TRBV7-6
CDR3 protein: CASSLARREPYNEQFF

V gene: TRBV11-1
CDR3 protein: CASSGRGSSSYNEQFF

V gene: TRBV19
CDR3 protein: CASIGQNTEAFF

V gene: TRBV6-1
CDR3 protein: CASSETGSHTEAFF

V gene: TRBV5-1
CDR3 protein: CASSYGQGVYEQYF

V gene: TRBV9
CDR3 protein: CASSVGLAGGGGETQYF

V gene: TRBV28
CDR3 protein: CASSPKDFEQFF

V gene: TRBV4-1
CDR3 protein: CASSHGLTSSTDTQYF

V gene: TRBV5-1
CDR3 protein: CASSSDRGPYEQYF

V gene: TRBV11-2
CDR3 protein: CASSLAGGRASHEQYF

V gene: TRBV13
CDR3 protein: CASSLLALAGVEQFF

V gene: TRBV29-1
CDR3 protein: CSVPAGEKLFF

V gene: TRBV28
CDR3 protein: CASRPRTGDNQPQHF

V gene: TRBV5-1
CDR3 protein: CASGSGTVNNEQFF

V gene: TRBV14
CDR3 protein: CASSQGSVEQYF

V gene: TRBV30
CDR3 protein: CAWSEAREAEQYF

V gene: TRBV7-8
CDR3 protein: CASSLVASGNHEQYF

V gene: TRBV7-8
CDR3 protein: CASSLVGDREETQYF

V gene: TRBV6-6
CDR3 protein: CASSYPSTEGYTF

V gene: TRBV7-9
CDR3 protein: CSSSLGSARNTEAFF

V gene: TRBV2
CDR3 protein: CASIQGAGGPTGELFF

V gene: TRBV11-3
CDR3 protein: CASSLNPDLGAQGKGYTF

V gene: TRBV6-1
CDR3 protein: CASSRTGGLYEQYF

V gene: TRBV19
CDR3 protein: CASRAGTVGYGYTF

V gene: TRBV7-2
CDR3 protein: CASRRTSGTLPDTQYF

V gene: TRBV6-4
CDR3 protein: CASSPRGGGSYNEQFF

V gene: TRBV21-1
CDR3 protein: CASSKGVQGTEAFF

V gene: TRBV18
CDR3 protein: CASSPRDSSYEQYF

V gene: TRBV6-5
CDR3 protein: CASSYSGQGAYEQYF

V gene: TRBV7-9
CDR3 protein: CSSSLAGGWTGELFF

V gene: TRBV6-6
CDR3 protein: CASRSSDRDSGNTIYF

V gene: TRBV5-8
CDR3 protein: CASSRSGSGYGYTF

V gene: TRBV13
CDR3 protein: CASSLGQGNNYGYTF

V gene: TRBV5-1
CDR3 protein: CASSAPVDTRTDTQYF

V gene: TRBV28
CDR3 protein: CASSPGTGPYGYTF

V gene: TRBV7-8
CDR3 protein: CASSENSGSTYEQYF

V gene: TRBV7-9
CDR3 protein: CASKTRAGWTSSEQYF

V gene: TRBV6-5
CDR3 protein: CASSYSGGASYEQYF

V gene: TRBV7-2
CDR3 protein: CASSLGFKASEIYEQYF

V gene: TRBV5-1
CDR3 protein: CASSSLPQGANYGYTF

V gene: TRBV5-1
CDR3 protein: CATSSSTDTQYF

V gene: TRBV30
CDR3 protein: CAWTNGAANTGELFF

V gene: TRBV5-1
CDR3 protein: CASTIGQGYYEQYF

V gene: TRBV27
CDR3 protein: CASSLSGRGQETQYF

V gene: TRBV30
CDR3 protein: CAWSPGQGQNTGELFF

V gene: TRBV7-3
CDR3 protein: CARPRGTSGNREQYF

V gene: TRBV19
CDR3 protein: CASELNTEAFF

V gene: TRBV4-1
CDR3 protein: CASSQDIASGRAKSTDTQYF

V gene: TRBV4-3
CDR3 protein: CASRQDTTGGFEAFF